These 26 T cell receptor beta chains share one sample of origin, sequenced in a study of T cells in Graves' hyperthyroidism and ophthalmopathy. RNA transcripts were the template for amplifying TCR beta CDR3 regions. The TCR CDR3 first-round RT-PCR relied on the HTBI primer set. TCRdb re-called the multiplex PCR reads through MiXCR, storing one row per CDR3 protein. The table shows 640,000 or so distinct CDR3 sequences, with over 12% occurring only once. The sample comprised blood. The receptors derive from a middle-aged woman with Graves' ophthalmopathy.

This clonotype was counted at least ten times. The CDR3 DNA follows: TGTGCCGTCCAAGGGGGGCTCAATCAGCCCCAGCATTTT. This gives the protein CAVQGGLNQPQHF. The rearrangement joins TRBV6-2 or TRBV6-3 to TRBJ1-5; possibly TRBD1 for D (6 bases). CDR3 length: 13 residues. Trimming left V 11 bases short and J 3 bases short, with 14 bases between. Germline CDR1 and CDR2: MNHEY and SVGEGT.

This clonotype was counted many times. The J gene is TRBJ2-7, the V gene TRBV6-2 or TRBV6-3, with D possibly matching TRBD2 (5 bases). V lost 5 bases to trimming and J lost 3 bases, with 23 bases between them. This CDR3 is 17 amino acids long. CDR1 and CDR2 (germline): MNHEY, SVGEGT. This CDR3 is CASSPSLFLGARYEQYF. CDR3 in DNA: TGTGCCAGCAGTCCCTCCCTCTTCTTGGGAGCCCGCTACGAGCAGTACTTC.

The V gene is TRBV20-1, the J gene TRBJ2-5; D unclear. The CDR3 length is 11 residues. Trimming shortened V by 5 bases and J by 4 bases, and 8 bases separated the two germline ends. The V gene's germline CDR1 is DFQATT and CDR2 SNEGSKA (reference sequence). DNA for the CDR3: TGCAGTGCTTTAGTGAGAGAGACCCAGTACTTC. It yields the protein CSALVRETQYF.

The J gene is TRBJ2-7, the V gene TRBV11-2, with TRBD1 matching 7 bases. Trimming cost V 4 bases and J 2 bases; bases outside gene matches: 5. Germline V gene data show CDR1 as SGHAT and CDR2 as FQNNGV. The CDR3 has 14 amino acids. CDR3: CASSWSQGAYEQYF. The CDR3, as DNA: TGTGCCAGCAGCTGGTCTCAGGGGGCCTACGAGCAGTACTTC.

This clonotype was detected many times. The J gene is TRBJ2-7, the V gene TRBV6-2 or TRBV6-3; D may be TRBD2 (5 bases). Germline V gene data show CDR1 as MNHEY and CDR2 as SVGEGT. Trimming left V 7 bases short and J 9 bases short, with 19 bases between. The CDR3 runs 13 residues. The CDR3 spells CASTERRLGVQYF. The CDR3, as DNA: TGTGCCAGCACCGAGCGGAGACTTGGGGTGCAGTACTTC.

At least ten counts were recorded for this clonotype. The V gene is TRBV10-3, the J gene TRBJ2-7, with 14 bases aligning to TRBD2. The J segment lost 4 bases and the V segment lost 0 bases, leaving 2 bases of the junction unmatched. This CDR3 comprises 16 residues. Germline V gene lookup returns CDR1 ENHRY and CDR2 SYGVKD. The CDR3 loop is CAISESGTSGSYEQYF. DNA for the CDR3: TGTGCCATCAGTGAGTCTGGGACTAGCGGGAGTTACGAGCAGTACTTC.

This clonotype was seen repeatedly, ten times or more. The J gene is TRBJ2-2, the V gene TRBV2, with 9 bases identical to TRBD1. The CDR3 loop spans 15 amino acids. V trimming: 8 bases; J trimming: 5 bases; junction bases outside the gene matches: 9. From germline, CDR1 is SNHLY and CDR2 FYNNEI. DNA for the CDR3: TGTGCCAGCGTCCGGGACAGGGTTGAAACCGGGGAGCTGTTTTTT. Encoded protein: CASVRDRVETGELFF. Complete variable domain (other parts from reference TRBV2 and TRBJ2-2): EPEVTQTPSHQVTQMGQEVILRCVPISNHLYFYWYRQILGQKVEFLVSFYNNEISEKSEIFDDQFSVERPDGSNFTLKIRSTKLEDSAMYFCASVRDRVETGELFFGEGSRLTVL.

This clonotype was seen many times. The V and J genes are TRBV18 and TRBJ2-5; TRBD1 is a possible D gene (6 bases). V was pared by 4 bases and J by 0 bases, with 15 bases between. The length of the CDR3 is 16 residues. Per germline, CDR1 KGHSH and CDR2 LQKENI. This CDR3 is CASSLNPWGHQETQYF. The CDR3 DNA reads as TGTGCCAGCTCACTGAACCCGTGGGGGCACCAAGAGACCCAGTACTTC.

This clonotype was found many times. The V and J genes are TRBV6-2 or TRBV6-3 and TRBJ2-2, with D possibly being TRBD2 (5 bases). Trimming removed 5 bases from V and 4 bases from J, with 8 bases in between. CDR1 is MNHEY, CDR2 SVGEGT, per germline. The CDR3 is 13 amino acids. CDR3 nucleotide sequence: TGTGCCAGCAGTCCACTAGTCACCGGGGAGCTGTTTTTT. It translates to CASSPLVTGELFF.

The chain employs TRBV10-3 and TRBJ1-1; no reliable D call. Germline loops: CDR1 ENHRY, CDR2 SYGVKD. Trimming stripped 10 bases from V and 6 bases from J, with 9 bases between. The CDR3 is 10 amino acids. CDR3 sequence reads: CATREAEAFF. DNA for the CDR3: TGTGCCACCCGGGAGGCTGAAGCTTTCTTT.

This clonotype occurred many times. The J gene is TRBJ2-5, the V gene TRBV11-2; unclear D gene. Trimming took 6 bases from V and 4 from J, leaving 15 bases between them. CDR1 SGHAT and CDR2 FQNNGV come from the germline V gene. This CDR3 comprises 14 residues. CDR3 in amino acids: CASRLTPAVETQYF. In DNA form, the CDR3 reads TGTGCCAGCAGGTTAACCCCTGCTGTAGAGACCCAGTACTTC.

A few counts support this clonotype. This may stem from a read error, because a much larger clone lies one nucleotide away. V usage is TRBV6-5 and J usage is TRBJ1-1, with D possibly being TRBD1 (5 bases). Germline V lookup: CDR1 MNHEY, CDR2 SVGAGI. The CDR3 sequence is 15 residues long. Trimming pared 2 bases from V and 5 bases from J, leaving 15 bases between. The CDR3 nucleotides read TGTGCCAGCAGTTACGACTACCGGAGGGGAACTGAAGCTTTCTTT. Translating it yields CASSYDYRRGTEAFF.

There are many counts of this clonotype. The chain joins TRBV11-2 to TRBJ1-2; the D gene is possibly TRBD1 (5 bases). The CDR3 consists of 14 residues. The V gene's germline CDR1 is SGHAT and CDR2 FQNNGV. The V gene lost 8 bases and the J gene lost 4 bases, with 17 bases spanning the gap. This CDR3 is CASGGGGTSYGYTF. The CDR3 nucleotides are TGTGCCAGCGGGGGGGGAGGGACGTCCTATGGCTACACCTTC.

This clonotype was counted at least ten times. J is TRBJ1-5 and V is TRBV27, with D perhaps matching TRBD1 (5 bases). The V gene's germline CDR1 is MNHEY and CDR2 SMNVEV (reference sequence). The CDR3 runs to 15 residues. V was cut by 0 bases and J by 7 bases, with 13 bases left in between. In nucleotides, the CDR3 is TGTGCCAGCAGTTTATCATGGGGGGAGGTACAGCCCCAGCATTTT. This codes for CASSLSWGEVQPQHF.

In its sample, this clonotype was seen many times. The rearrangement joins TRBV19 to TRBJ2-7, with 14 bases fitting TRBD2. Trimming took 8 bases from V and 6 from J; bases not matched to a gene: 9. The CDR3 runs 15 residues. Germline assignment: CDR1 LNHDA and CDR2 SQIVND (reference sequence). CDR3: CASGTSGSSGFEQYF. The DNA of the CDR3 is TGTGCCAGTGGGACTAGCGGGAGCTCCGGCTTCGAGCAGTACTTC.

This clonotype was seen at least ten times. The chain combines TRBV7-9 with TRBJ2-7; 7 bases match TRBD2. This CDR3 is built from 12 residues. V lost 9 bases, J lost 6 bases, and 8 bases stayed unmatched. Germline V gene lookup returns CDR1 SEHNR and CDR2 FQNEAQ (reference sequence). CDR3 loop: CASGGRAREQYF. The CDR3 bases are TGTGCCAGTGGGGGGAGGGCCCGCGAGCAGTACTTC.

This clonotype was seen ten or more times. The chain carries TRBV11-3 and TRBJ1-5; D is unclear. V was pared by 1 base and J by 0 bases, with 16 bases between. Germline assignment: CDR1 SGHNT and CDR2 YENEEA. The CDR3 has 18 amino acids. DNA of the CDR3: TGTGCCAGCAGCTTAGGGTCAGACTACGGAGATAGCAATCAGCCCCAGCATTTT. It codes for CASSLGSDYGDSNQPQHF.

Notes on this clonotype: The junction departs from the called germline gene at one end, perhaps through a read error. The chain employs TRBV7-9 and TRBJ2-5; D unresolved. Germline loops: CDR1 SEHNR, CDR2 FQNEAQ (reference sequence). This CDR3 region has 14 residues. CDR3: CASSWLGQQGTQYF. The CDR3 region has the DNA TGTGCCAGCAGCTGGCTTGGTCAACAAGGGACCCAGTACTTC.

In this sample, this clonotype turned up many times. This rearrangement joins TRBV28 to TRBJ2-7; D not resolved. Germline loops: CDR1 MDHEN, CDR2 SYDVKM. Trimming shortened V by 8 bases and J by 1 base, and 18 bases separated the two germline ends. CDR3 length equals 15 residues. The CDR3: CASQWFGGSSYEQYF. The CDR3, as DNA: TGTGCCAGCCAATGGTTCGGCGGCTCGTCCTACGAGCAGTACTTC.

This clonotype occurred many times. This rearrangement joins TRBV6-5 to TRBJ2-7; D call uncertain. The V end was cut by 6 bases, the J end by 3 bases, with 15 bases between. Germline V gene sequence: CDR1 MNHEY, CDR2 SVGAGI. The CDR3 totals 14 residues. CDR3 region: CASRAVTQYYEQYF. The CDR3 region has the DNA TGTGCCAGCAGGGCAGTGACCCAGTACTACGAGCAGTACTTC.

Many counts were recorded for this clonotype. V usage is TRBV3-1 and J usage is TRBJ1-2, with D possibly matching TRBD1 (5 bases). Germline V lookup: CDR1 LGHDT, CDR2 YNNKEL (reference sequence). This CDR3 contains 14 residues. Trimming cost V 1 base and J 8 bases, with 14 bases left between them. In nucleotides, the CDR3 is TGTGCCAGCAGCCAAGGGTGGCAGGGACTCGGCTACACCTTC. The encoded protein is CASSQGWQGLGYTF.

Remarks on this clonotype: A much more abundant neighbour one base away suggests this may be a read error. The chain recombines TRBV19 with TRBJ2-7, with TRBD2 matching over 7 bases. CDR3 length: 15 residues. Trimming at V came to 4 bases and at J to 2 bases, leaving 8 bases not matched to a gene. The germline gives CDR1 LNHDA, CDR2 SQIVND (reference sequence). This chain's CDR3 is CASSRRLAGTYEQYF. CDR3 in DNA: TGTGCCAGTAGTAGGAGACTAGCCGGAACCTACGAGCAGTACTTC.

This clonotype was seen repeatedly, ten times or more. The rearrangement joins TRBV2 to TRBJ2-2; the D gene could be TRBD1 or TRBD2 (5 bases each). Germline CDR1 and CDR2: SNHLY and FYNNEI. Trimming left V 2 bases short and J 2 bases short, with 9 bases between. This CDR3 spans 15 amino acids. Here the CDR3 reads CASSESGTNTGELFF. The CDR3 coding sequence is TGTGCCAGCAGTGAATCCGGGACCAACACCGGGGAGCTGTTTTTT.

This clonotype was seen more than once but under ten times. The chain couples TRBV7-2 to TRBJ1-2; unclear D gene. Trimming took off 0 bases at V and 2 bases at J, with 10 bases between the two ends. This CDR3 contains 15 residues. Germline assignment: CDR1 SGHTA and CDR2 FQGNSA. In DNA, the CDR3 is TGTGCCAGCAGCTTAGCTTCCGGAGAGAACTATGGCTACACCTTC. Amino acid sequence: CASSLASGENYGYTF.

This clonotype was seen only a few times. The chain uses TRBV18 and TRBJ2-7; D gene unclear. Per germline, CDR1 KGHSH and CDR2 LQKENI. CDR3 length: 14 residues. Trimming stripped 0 bases from V and 3 bases from J, with 9 bases between. The CDR3 coding sequence is TGTGCCAGCTCACCACCGTGGCAAGTCTACGAGCAGTACTTC. This translates into CASSPPWQVYEQYF.

As to this clonotype: A much larger clone lies a single base off, so this may be a read error. The rearrangement links TRBV5-1 to TRBJ2-7; TRBD2 aligns across 8 bases. This CDR3 has 14 residues. The ends lost 5 bases at V and 2 bases at J; junction bases unmatched: 6. The germline V gene has CDR1 SGHRS and CDR2 YFSETQ. The CDR3, as DNA: TGCGCCAGCAGTCCAGCGGGAGTAACCTACGAGCAGTACTTC. Protein product: CASSPAGVTYEQYF.